One and the same sample provided the 11 T cell receptor beta chains below, sequenced in a study of spatial heterogeneity in lung cancer. No antigen has been assigned to these receptors. Sample time point: sample taken at primary tumor resection. Study-wide results and limits: Tumoral mutation counts were tracked by counts of expanded intratumoral alpha and beta TCRs.

TCRdb recomputed calls from the 5' RACE reads with MiXCR, one row per CDR3 protein. The sample lists more than 1,000 distinct CDR3 sequences, 13% seen once, with around 18% in the top ten. The sample was lung tumor tissue, taken at surgery. Receptor source: a male donor with early-stage non-small cell lung cancer.

Sample share makes this clonotype large. This beta chain lies outside the target of a library built for alpha chains; its clone size means little. The V call is TRBV6-5, the J call TRBJ2-1, with 8 bases fitting TRBD1. V shed 4 bases, J shed 6 bases, and the junction held 8 bases outside the gene matches. The CDR3 is made up of 15 amino acids. Germline V gene lookup returns CDR1 MNHEY and CDR2 SVGAGI. The CDR3 here is CASSLSAGGFNEQFF. CDR3 nucleotides: TGTGCCAGCAGTTTGTCGGCAGGGGGCTTCAATGAGCAGTTCTTC.

This clonotype is categorized as medium-sized (0.01 to 0.1%). This beta chain is an off-target read within a library intended for alpha chains, so its frequency means little. The V call is TRBV5-1, the J call TRBJ2-5; 7 nucleotides match TRBD2. The J segment lost 2 bases and the V segment lost 2 bases, leaving 9 bases of the junction unmatched. Germline assignment: CDR1 SGHRS and CDR2 YFSETQ. This CDR3 is built from 16 residues. The CDR3, as DNA: TGCGCCAGCAGCTTAACCGGGACTACTCTACAAGAGACCCAGTACTTC. Protein product: CASSLTGTTLQETQYF.

This clonotype is classed as large. A library prepared for alpha chains yielded this beta chain as an off-target read; its size is of little meaning. The chain links TRBV3-1 to TRBJ2-2; tentatively, D is TRBD1 (6 bases). From germline, CDR1 is LGHDT and CDR2 YNNKEL (reference sequence). V gave up 3 bases and J gave up 6 bases, with 8 bases separating them. The CDR3 is 13 amino acids. CDR3 nucleotide sequence: TGTGCCAGCAGCCAGGGGACATCCGGGGAGCTGTTTTTT. It codes for CASSQGTSGELFF.

This clonotype is medium-sized in the sample. The library was built for alpha chains, so this beta chain is an off-target read and its size means little. The chain recombines TRBV3-1 with TRBJ1-3, with 8 bases identical to TRBD1. Trimming cost V 1 base and J 4 bases; bases outside gene matches: 6. The CDR3 has 16 residues. The germline gives CDR1 LGHDT, CDR2 YNNKEL (reference sequence). CDR3 residues: CASSQASGGAGNTIYF. The DNA for the CDR3 is TGTGCCAGCAGCCAAGCGTCAGGGGGCGCGGGAAACACCATATATTTT.

This clonotype is labeled as medium-sized. Since it is a stray read in a library aimed at alpha chains, this beta chain has a size that is not meaningful. The chain couples TRBV5-5 to TRBJ2-3, with a weak D call TRBD1 (5 bases). Germline lookup yields CDR1 SGHKS and CDR2 YYEKEE (reference sequence). V gave up 0 bases and J gave up 2 bases, with 16 bases separating them. The CDR3 extends over 17 amino acids. CDR3 in DNA: TGTGCCAGCAGCTTGGAGTTCGTCGGACACCACACAGATACGCAGTATTTT. This encodes CASSLEFVGHHTDTQYF.

As regards this clonotype: This beta chain is off target for a library built for alpha chains, so its abundance means little. The chain uses TRBV2 and TRBJ1-5; D is uncertain. Germline V gene lookup returns CDR1 SNHLY and CDR2 FYNNEI. CDR3 size: 13 residues. With 6 bases removed from V and 3 bases from J, the gap between germline ends came to 9 bases. The CDR3 loop is CASSLTPNQPQHF. Here the CDR3 DNA reads TGTGCCAGCAGCCTGACACCCAATCAGCCCCAGCATTTT.

This clonotype is medium-sized (0.01 to 0.1%). Within a library made for alpha chains, this beta chain is off target, and its count is uninformative. The chain joins TRBV7-2 to TRBJ1-6; 8 nucleotides match TRBD1. The V segment lost 6 bases and the J segment 10 bases; nucleotides outside the gene matches: 11. Germline loops: CDR1 SGHTA, CDR2 FQGNSA. The CDR3 sequence is 15 residues long. The CDR3 region has the DNA TGTGCCAGCAGTGTCGACAGGGGTATTAGATCACCCCTCCACTTT. Translated: CASSVDRGIRSPLHF.

This clonotype was counted between two and nine times. This beta chain is an unintended read in a library built for alpha chains; its size means little. The J gene is TRBJ2-2, the V gene TRBV5-1, with D uncertain. V was trimmed by 4 bases and J by 1 base, leaving 8 bases between them. This CDR3 comprises 14 residues. Germline CDR1 SGHRS, CDR2 YFSETQ. CDR3 in DNA: TGCGCCAGCAGCGCCTATATGAACACCGGGGAGCTGTTTTTT. It codes for CASSAYMNTGELFF.

This clonotype is classed as medium-sized (0.01 to 0.1%). This beta chain appears as a stray read in a library generated for alpha chains; its size is not informative. The chain links TRBV4-3 to TRBJ2-1; D could derive from TRBD1 or TRBD2 (5 bases each). This CDR3 is built from 16 residues. Germline values: CDR1 LGHNA, CDR2 YSLEER. V was cut by 0 bases and J by 4 bases, with 13 bases left in between. CDR3 sequence reads: CASSQDGTVTYNEQFF. CDR3 coding DNA: TGCGCCAGCAGCCAAGACGGGACGGTAACTTACAATGAGCAGTTCTTC.

This clonotype qualifies as large. For a library built for alpha chains, this beta chain is a stray read; little rests on its size. The CDR3 region is CASSLVLSETQYF. The CDR3 region has the DNA TGTGCCAGCAGCTTGGTACTCAGCGAGACCCAGTACTTC. J is TRBJ2-5 and V is TRBV5-6, with no clear D. V lost 0 bases and J lost 5, with 8 bases in between. Per germline, CDR1 SGHDT and CDR2 YYEEEE. The CDR3 consists of 13 residues.

This clonotype is labeled medium-sized. With the library built for alpha chains, this beta chain is off target and its frequency is not meaningful. The CDR3: CASSSGMGGATTGELFF. CDR3 coding DNA: TGTGCCAGCAGCTCGGGAATGGGTGGGGCGACAACCGGGGAGCTGTTTTTT. The rearrangement uses TRBV7-6 and TRBJ2-2; tentatively, D is TRBD1 or TRBD2 (5 bases each). CDR1 is SGHVS and CDR2 is FNYEAQ in the germline V gene. V was trimmed by 4 bases and J by 5 bases, leaving 20 bases between them. This CDR3 region has 17 residues.